These T cell receptor beta chains were read from a single sample in a study of blood T cell repertoires in COVID-19. The protocol was immunoSEQ multiplex PCR, while the TCRdb copy is restricted to in-frame clones and leaves out a portion. The table includes about 200,000 clones, around 92% detected once. Sequencing was performed on PBMCs or T cells enriched from blood (not recorded which). These receptors originate from a woman younger than 30 who had recovered from COVID-19. Both conserved end residues are part of each CDR3. The D gene is left open where the match is weak. Clone sizes are given selectively: once, few, many, or a class where the clone is expanded.

D gene,V gene,clone size,J gene,CDR3 length,CDR3 DNA,CDR3 protein
TRBD2,TRBV19,NA,TRBJ2-3,15,TGTGCCAGTAGTAGCCGGGGGGGCCCCCCGGGAGCGCAGTATTTT,CASSSRGGPPGAQYF
TRBD2,TRBV27,NA,TRBJ2-5,14,TGTGCCAGCAGTTTCGGGACTAATGGAGAGACCCAGTACTTC,CASSFGTNGETQYF
TRBD1,TRBV24-1,once,TRBJ1-2,16,TGTGCCACCAGTGACTCTGGACAGGGGTCTAACTATGGCTACACCTTC,CATSDSGQGSNYGYTF
NA,TRBV2,NA,TRBJ1-2,14,TGTGCCAGCAGACCGATGGGGGGTAACTATGGCTACACCTTC,CASRPMGGNYGYTF
NA,TRBV9,NA,TRBJ2-7,14,TGTGCCAGCAGCCCCCAACAGGGCTTCTACGAGCAGTACTTC,CASSPQQGFYEQYF
NA,TRBV6-5,NA,TRBJ1-4,13,TGTGCCAGCAGCCCAAGGGGTCAAGAAAAACTGTTTTTT,CASSPRGQEKLFF
NA,TRBV13,NA,TRBJ1-2,10,TGTGCCAGCAGCTCCAATGGCTACACCTTC,CASSSNGYTF
NA,TRBV12-3/TRBV12-4,NA,TRBJ2-7,11,TGTGCCAGCAGTTTTCTAAGCGAGCAGTACTTC,CASSFLSEQYF
NA,TRBV18,NA,TRBJ1-1,14,TGTGCCAGCTCACCCCCTCAGGGGAACACTGAAGCTTTCTTT,CASSPPQGNTEAFF
NA,TRBV11-2,NA,TRBJ2-7,17,TGTGCCAGCAGCTTAGATCAGAGGGGGGGCAAAGTCTACGAGCAGTACTTC,CASSLDQRGGKVYEQYF
NA,TRBV9,NA,TRBJ1-5,14,TGTGCCAGCAGCGCGACAGGACTGGCTCAGCCCCAGCATTTT,CASSATGLAQPQHF
NA,TRBV5-6,NA,TRBJ1-1,14,TGTGCCAGCAGCTTGGATGACTTCCTGGCTGAAGCTTTCTTT,CASSLDDFLAEAFF
NA,TRBV9,once,TRBJ2-7,14,TGTGCCAGCAGCGTAGACTACGGCTCCTACGAGCAGTACTTC,CASSVDYGSYEQYF